The 27 T cell receptor beta chains below were found in one sample sequenced in a study of blood T cell repertoires in COVID-19. The protocol was immunoSEQ multiplex PCR, while the TCRdb copy is restricted to in-frame clones and leaves out a portion. The data contain 140,000 or so clones, approximately 80% of them singletons. Material for sequencing was peripheral blood. The origin of the receptors is a human donor in a cohort sampled during active COVID-19.

The rearrangement links TRBV5-6 to TRBJ2-2, with TRBD2 matching over 15 bases. Trimming took 3 bases from V and 11 from J; bases not matched to a gene: 5. Germline assignment: CDR1 SGHDT and CDR2 YYEEEE. The CDR3 covers 15 residues. The CDR3 region is CASSWGLAGGLELFF. In DNA, the CDR3 is TGTGCCAGCAGCTGGGGACTAGCGGGGGGCCTAGAGCTGTTTTTT.

Turning to this clone: The sample contains more than one DNA sequence encoding this CDR3. The rearrangement links TRBV5-1 to TRBJ1-1; tentatively, D is TRBD1 (6 bases). The V gene lost 0 bases and the J gene lost 4 bases, with 10 bases spanning the gap. Germline V gene lookup returns CDR1 SGHRS and CDR2 YFSETQ. The CDR3 has 14 amino acids. The CDR3 protein is CASSLDRGSTEAFF. DNA of the CDR3: TGCGCCAGCAGCTTGGATAGGGGGAGCACTGAAGCTTTCTTT.

The CDR3 DNA reads TGTGCCAGCAAATCAGGGGCGCACGCAGATACGCAGTATTTT. It specifies CASKSGAHADTQYF. The gene calls are TRBV2 and TRBJ2-3; TRBD1 might be the D (6 bases). Germline V gives CDR1 SNHLY, CDR2 FYNNEI. The V gene lost 7 bases and the J gene lost 4 bases, with 15 bases spanning the gap. The CDR3 sequence is 14 residues long.

The sample holds one count of this clone. This chain uses TRBV25-1 with TRBJ1-5; D might be TRBD1 (5 bases). Per germline, CDR1 MGHDK and CDR2 SYGVNS. This CDR3 is 12 amino acids long. V lost 4 bases and J 9 bases, leaving 10 bases between the germline ends. CDR3 in amino acids: CASSGDWGPQHF. The DNA of the CDR3 is TGTGCCAGCAGTGGGGACTGGGGGCCCCAGCATTTT.

V and J are TRBV20-1 and TRBJ2-3, with D maybe TRBD1 (5 bases). This CDR3 contains 16 residues. Trimming took off 3 bases at V and 1 base at J, with 17 bases between the two ends. Germline CDR1 and CDR2: DFQATT and SNEGSKA (reference sequence). The CDR3 region is CSASNKGIVGTDTQYF. CDR3 bases: TGCAGTGCTAGTAATAAGGGGATCGTGGGCACAGATACGCAGTATTTT.

V and J are TRBV30 and TRBJ2-7; 9 bases line up with TRBD1. This CDR3 region has 14 residues. From germline, CDR1 is GTSNPN and CDR2 SVGIG (reference sequence). Unmatched junction bases numbered 1, after V lost 1 base and J lost 0 bases. CDR3 in amino acids: CAWSGQGGSYEQYF. DNA for the CDR3: TGTGCCTGGAGTGGACAGGGGGGCTCCTACGAGCAGTACTTC.

The genes are TRBV5-1 and TRBJ2-3, with D hard to call. The CDR3 has 15 amino acids. Trimming took off 6 bases at V and 0 bases at J, with 14 bases between the two ends. CDR1 and CDR2 (germline): SGHRS, YFSETQ. CDR3 nucleotides: TGCGCCAGCACCTGGGCCGGTACTAGCACAGATACGCAGTATTTT. It codes for CASTWAGTSTDTQYF.

This clone was counted a single time. This chain links TRBV10-1 with TRBJ2-7; D remains ambiguous. The CDR3 spans 13 residues. V gave up 2 bases and J gave up 2 bases, with 7 bases separating them. From germline, CDR1 is WNHNN and CDR2 SYGVQD (reference sequence). CDR3 in amino acids: CASSEEQTYEQYF. The CDR3 DNA follows: TGCGCCAGCAGTGAGGAACAGACCTACGAGCAGTACTTC.

The gene calls are TRBV2 and TRBJ2-1; TRBD1 aligns across 8 bases. Germline CDR1 SNHLY, CDR2 FYNNEI. After removal of 6 bases from V and 7 bases from J, the junction contained 8 bases not matched to a gene. The CDR3 is made up of 14 amino acids. CDR3 sequence: CASSVDRGGNEQFF. The CDR3 DNA is TGTGCCAGCAGCGTCGACAGGGGCGGGAATGAGCAGTTCTTC.

J is TRBJ1-1 and V is TRBV19; a possible D gene is TRBD1 (6 bases). CDR3 length equals 15 residues. CDR1 is LNHDA and CDR2 is SQIVND in the germline V gene (reference sequence). V shed 5 bases and J shed 1 base, with 14 bases lying between them. As DNA, the CDR3 is TGTGCCAGTAGTCCGCGACCGGGACAGAACACTGAAGCTTTCTTT. This translates into CASSPRPGQNTEAFF.

The rearrangement links TRBV7-2 to TRBJ2-5; TRBD2 aligns across 11 bases. The CDR3 is 15 amino acids. Germline V gives CDR1 SGHTA, CDR2 FQGNSA. Trimming at V came to 5 bases and at J to 4 bases, leaving 6 bases not matched to a gene. The CDR3 DNA sequence: TGTGCCAGCAGCAATTTAGCGGGGGGGCCAGAGACCCAGTACTTC. The encoded protein is CASSNLAGGPETQYF.

The chain carries TRBV28 and TRBJ1-5; tentatively, D is TRBD1 (5 bases). V lost 1 base, J lost 0 bases, and 7 bases lay in between. The CDR3 has 15 amino acids. CDR1 is MDHEN and CDR2 is SYDVKM in the germline V gene. The CDR3 here is CASSLFDSSNQPQHF. The CDR3 DNA follows: TGTGCCAGCAGTTTATTTGACAGTAGCAATCAGCCCCAGCATTTT.

This clone has a single count. The rearrangement uses TRBV2 and TRBJ2-7, with 10 positions matching TRBD2. V gave up 4 bases and J gave up 3 bases; unmatched junction bases: 3. The CDR3 loop spans 14 amino acids. Germline V CDR1 and CDR2: SNHLY, FYNNEI. Here the CDR3 reads CASSGTSGNYEQYV. CDR3 bases: TGTGCCAGCAGTGGGACTAGCGGAAACTACGAGCAGTACGTC.

The chain uses TRBV6-1 and TRBJ2-5; 11 bases are shared with TRBD2. With V trimmed by 1 base and J by 5 bases, 3 bases remained unmatched. Germline V gene data show CDR1 as MNHNS and CDR2 as SASEGT. The CDR3 is made up of 15 amino acids. CDR3 in DNA: TGTGCCAGCAGTGAAGTGGGACTAGCGGTTGAGACCCAGTACTTC. Translation: CASSEVGLAVETQYF.

J is TRBJ2-3 and V is TRBV9; the match to TRBD2 covers 8 bases. The germline V gene has CDR1 SGDLS and CDR2 YYNGEE. After removal of 0 bases from V and 2 bases from J, the junction contained 14 bases not matched to a gene. CDR3 length: 19 residues. CDR3 DNA: TGTGCCAGCAGCGTAGTAGGGGTGGGTAGCGGGGCACCCACAGATACGCAGTATTTT. This translates into CASSVVGVGSGAPTDTQYF.

The chain is built from TRBV6-5 and TRBJ1-5, with 9 bases that match TRBD1. CDR1 and CDR2 (germline): MNHEY, SVGAGI. Trimming cost V 6 bases and J 0 bases; bases outside gene matches: 3. This CDR3 comprises 15 residues. CDR3 protein: CASRQGADSNQPQHF. The CDR3 DNA sequence: TGTGCCAGCAGACAGGGGGCGGATAGCAATCAGCCCCAGCATTTT.

V is TRBV3-1 (or the pseudogene TRBV3-2) and J is TRBJ2-3; 7 positions match TRBD1. The germline V gene encodes CDR1 LGHDT and CDR2 YNNKEL (reference sequence). With 2 bases clipped from V and 2 bases from J, the junction kept 4 bases outside the gene matches. The CDR3 extends over 15 amino acids. CDR3 protein: CASSQSRGTTDTQYF. The CDR3 DNA follows: TGTGCCAGCAGCCAATCCAGGGGGACCACAGATACGCAGTATTTT.

The genes are TRBV27 and TRBJ1-6; D might be TRBD1 (5 bases). Germline lookup yields CDR1 MNHEY and CDR2 SMNVEV (reference sequence). CDR3 length: 15 residues. V was pared by 6 bases and J by 8 bases, with 17 bases between. CDR3 sequence (DNA): TGTGCCAGCAGACCTCAAACAGGTTTGGATTCACCCCTCCACTTT. Protein sequence: CASRPQTGLDSPLHF.

The chain is built from TRBV7-8 and TRBJ2-1; 9 bases match TRBD2. From germline, CDR1 is SGHVS and CDR2 FQNEAQ. The V and J ends lost 5 bases and 4 bases, in that order; junction bases with no gene match: 9. The CDR3 is made up of 16 amino acids. The DNA of the CDR3 is TGTGCCAGCAGCCCACAAACGCGGGGGGGGTACAATGAGCAGTTCTTC. Its translation: CASSPQTRGGYNEQFF.

The genes are TRBV28 and TRBJ1-2; no clear D. This CDR3 region has 13 residues. CDR1 is MDHEN, CDR2 SYDVKM, per germline. Trimming took off 2 bases at V and 8 bases at J, with 12 bases between the two ends. The CDR3 DNA reads as TGTGCCAGCAGTTTACGAGAGAGTCGGGGCTACACCTTC. Encoded protein: CASSLRESRGYTF.

The sample holds one count of this clone. V usage is TRBV23-1 and J usage is TRBJ1-3; perhaps TRBD1 as D (5 bases). TRBV23-1 falls under the ORF class, with uncertain function. The CDR3 runs to 18 residues. V lost 8 bases and J 3 bases, leaving 26 bases between the germline ends. CDR3 in amino acids: CASATEHPLSLCGNTIYF. CDR3 nucleotide sequence: TGCGCCAGCGCGACAGAACACCCCTTGAGCCTTTGTGGAAACACCATATATTTT.

DNA for the CDR3: TGTGCCAGCAGCTTAGCGGCAGGGAGCAATCAGCCCCAGCATTTT. This gives the protein CASSLAAGSNQPQHF. This chain connects TRBV11-2 to TRBJ1-5; the D gene is possibly TRBD1 (5 bases). V was pared by 1 base and J by 1 base, with 8 bases between. The length of the CDR3 is 15 residues. Germline V gives CDR1 SGHAT, CDR2 FQNNGV.

Details on this clone: This same CDR3 is encoded by further DNA sequences in the sample. This chain links TRBV19 with TRBJ2-1; D uncertain. V was shortened by 6 bases and J by 7 bases, with 10 bases between the two germline ends. This CDR3 spans 12 amino acids. Germline CDR1 and CDR2: LNHDA and SQIVND (reference sequence). The CDR3 region is CASRSRRNEQFF. CDR3 in DNA: TGTGCCAGTAGATCTAGGAGAAATGAGCAGTTCTTC.

The sample holds many counts of this clone. This chain joins TRBV6-5 and TRBJ1-3; no firm D call. Per germline, CDR1 MNHEY and CDR2 SVGAGI. CDR3 length: 14 residues. V lost 5 bases and J 4 bases, leaving 12 bases between the germline ends. Written as DNA, the CDR3 is TGTGCCAGCAGTCAGGAGGATGAAGGAAACACCATATATTTT. Translation: CASSQEDEGNTIYF.

The chain employs TRBV6-5 and TRBJ1-6; D unresolved. Trimming took 4 bases from V and 7 from J, leaving 11 bases between them. Germline CDR1 and CDR2: MNHEY and SVGAGI. The CDR3 consists of 14 residues. CDR3 DNA: TGTGCCAGCAGTTCACAGACGGGGAATTCACCCCTCCACTTT. It codes for CASSSQTGNSPLHF.

The gene calls are TRBV9 and TRBJ2-2; D might be TRBD2 (5 bases). Trimming took 4 bases from V and 2 from J, leaving 15 bases between them. The length of the CDR3 is 16 residues. Per the germline V gene, CDR1 is SGDLS and CDR2 is YYNGEE. The CDR3 nucleotides read TGTGCCAGCAGCTCCTTGTCGGGGAGAAACACCGGGGAGCTGTTTTTT. Its translation is CASSSLSGRNTGELFF.

The chain has TRBV6-1 and TRBJ1-2; 10 bases fit TRBD1. The germline CDR1 and CDR2 sequences are MNHNS and SASEGT. The V and J ends lost 3 bases and 7 bases, in that order; junction bases with no gene match: 8. This CDR3 is built from 15 residues. CDR3 sequence: CASSDAGQGGFGYTF. DNA of the CDR3: TGTGCCAGCAGTGATGCCGGACAGGGGGGGTTTGGCTACACCTTC.